One sample yielded the 19 T cell receptor beta chains listed below, sequenced in a study of T cell changes during pregnancy in multiple sclerosis. The data were produced by immunoSEQ multiplex PCR, yet TCRdb's version contains in-frame clones alone and is incomplete. The table has tens of thousands of clones, around 92% seen once; the top ten hold approximately 0.21%. The source material was CD4+ T cells from peripheral blood mononuclear cells, sampled in the second trimester of pregnancy. The receptor set was obtained from a female donor with multiple sclerosis, enrolled in a pregnancy study.

This chain joins TRBV19 and TRBJ2-3; the D is unclear. This CDR3 is built from 16 residues. CDR1 LNHDA and CDR2 SQIVND come from the germline V gene (reference sequence). The V gene lost 2 bases and the J gene lost 2 bases, with 14 bases spanning the gap. CDR3: CASSIFAVSTTDTQYF. CDR3 in DNA: TGTGCCAGTAGTATATTTGCGGTGAGCACCACAGATACGCAGTATTTT.

The chain combines TRBV5-5 with TRBJ1-1; D not resolved. Germline CDR1 SGHKS, CDR2 YYEKEE (reference sequence). Trimming left V 2 bases short and J 0 bases short, with 8 bases between. CDR3 length: 14 amino acids. The CDR3 DNA sequence: TGTGCCAGCAGCTTACAGCTTATGAACACTGAAGCTTTCTTT. Encoded protein: CASSLQLMNTEAFF.

The chain couples TRBV7-8 to TRBJ1-2, with 12 bases matching TRBD1. CDR1 is SGHVS and CDR2 is FQNEAQ in the germline V gene. Trimming cost V 5 bases and J 6 bases; bases outside gene matches: 10. This CDR3 has 16 amino acids. The CDR3: CASSISGTGGADGYTF. In nucleotides, the CDR3 is TGTGCCAGCAGCATTTCCGGGACAGGGGGCGCAGATGGCTACACCTTC.

This clone was seen a single time. The V and J genes are TRBV2 and TRBJ1-2; the match to TRBD1 covers 7 bases. Per the germline V gene, CDR1 is SNHLY and CDR2 is FYNNEI. The CDR3 runs to 15 residues. V gave up 5 bases and J gave up 2 bases; unmatched junction bases: 8. The CDR3 spells CASSFAGTANYGYTF. CDR3 in DNA: TGTGCCAGCAGTTTTGCGGGGACAGCGAACTATGGCTACACCTTC.

In nucleotides, the CDR3 is TGTGCCAGCAGCGTTTCTGACAGCTCCTATAATTCACCCCTCCACTTT. This sequence encodes CASSVSDSSYNSPLHF. J is TRBJ1-6 and V is TRBV9; possibly TRBD1 for D (5 bases). The V and J ends lost 2 bases and 0 bases respectively, with 9 bases between them. Germline-derived CDR1 and CDR2 are SGDLS and YYNGEE. The CDR3 runs to 16 residues.

V gene TRBV7-7 combines with J gene TRBJ2-5; TRBD1 aligns across 11 bases. The germline V gene has CDR1 SSHAT and CDR2 FNYEAQ (reference sequence). Germline trimming cut 3 bases from V and 2 bases from J; bases unmatched to any gene: 2. CDR3 size: 15 residues. CDR3 in DNA: TGTGCCAGCAGCTTGGGGACAGGGGGACAAGAGACCCAGTACTTC. Its protein is CASSLGTGGQETQYF.

The genes are TRBV7-2 and TRBJ1-2, with 9 nucleotides matching TRBD1. The V gene's germline CDR1 is SGHTA and CDR2 FQGNSA. V dropped 4 bases and J dropped 10; count of bases not matched to a gene: 7. The CDR3 length is 13 residues. CDR3 amino acids: CASSSPGQGSYTF. CDR3 nucleotides: TGTGCCAGCAGCTCGCCGGGACAGGGTTCCTACACCTTC.

As DNA, the CDR3 is TGTGCCAGCAGTGCAGGACAGGACCCTGGAAACACCATATATTTT. Translated: CASSAGQDPGNTIYF. The chain uses TRBV28 and TRBJ1-3; 7 positions agree with TRBD1. Per the germline V gene, CDR1 is MDHEN and CDR2 is SYDVKM. This CDR3 has 15 residues. V gave up 5 bases and J gave up 2 bases; unmatched junction bases: 6. The variable domain in full, completed from reference TRBV28 and TRBJ1-3, reads DVKVTQSSRYLVKRTGEKVFLECVQDMDHENMFWYRQDPGLGLRLIYFSYDVKMKEKGDIPEGYSVSREKKERFSLILESASTNQTSMYLCASSAGQDPGNTIYFGEGSWLTVV.

The rearrangement uses TRBV6-6 and TRBJ1-4; 7 bases line up with TRBD1. The germline gives CDR1 MNHNY, CDR2 SVGAGI (reference sequence). The CDR3 extends over 15 amino acids. V gave up 6 bases and J gave up 6 bases; unmatched junction bases: 10. The CDR3 sequence is CASRDTGTEDEKLFF. The CDR3 nucleotides are TGTGCCAGCAGGGATACCGGGACAGAGGATGAAAAACTGTTTTTT.

This clone was seen only a few times. CDR3 nucleotides: TGCAGTGCTAGGGAGGACACTGAAGCTTTCTTT. This encodes CSAREDTEAFF. This sequence joins TRBV20-1 and TRBJ1-1; D remains ambiguous. Germline lookup yields CDR1 DFQATT and CDR2 SNEGSKA (reference sequence). V dropped 3 bases and J dropped 3 bases, with 5 bases sitting between them. CDR3 size: 11 residues.

The V and J genes are TRBV19 and TRBJ2-5, with D possibly being TRBD2 (5 bases). The CDR3 has 11 amino acids. Germline values: CDR1 LNHDA, CDR2 SQIVND (reference sequence). V was trimmed by 9 bases and J by 5 bases, leaving 10 bases between them. The DNA for the CDR3 is TGTGCCAGCGGCGGGTACGAGACCCAGTACTTC. Encoded protein: CASGGYETQYF.

The chain combines TRBV29-1 with TRBJ2-7; 9 bases are a match to TRBD2. The CDR3 runs 13 residues. Germline values: CDR1 SQVTM, CDR2 ANQGSEA. With V trimmed by 6 bases and J by 3 bases, 6 bases remained unmatched. CDR3 protein: CSVKRLADYEQYF. In DNA, the CDR3 is TGCAGCGTAAAAAGACTAGCGGACTACGAGCAGTACTTC.

V and J are TRBV19 and TRBJ1-2; 9 nucleotides align to TRBD1. After removal of 3 bases from V and 2 bases from J, the junction contained 4 bases not matched to a gene. Germline values: CDR1 LNHDA, CDR2 SQIVND (reference sequence). The CDR3 runs 15 residues. The chain's CDR3 is CASSIRTGANYGYTF. For the CDR3, the DNA is TGTGCCAGTAGTATCCGGACAGGGGCCAACTATGGCTACACCTTC.

This chain links TRBV7-8 with TRBJ2-7, with 11 bases aligning to TRBD2. V lost 5 bases to trimming and J lost 3 bases; unmatched junction nucleotides: 12. The CDR3 has 17 residues. Per germline, CDR1 SGHVS and CDR2 FQNEAQ. CDR3 loop: CASSPSGTSGANYEQYF. The CDR3 DNA follows: TGTGCCAGCAGCCCTTCAGGGACTAGCGGAGCAAACTACGAGCAGTACTTC.

The count of this clone is one. This chain links TRBV9 with TRBJ2-7, with no clear D. CDR3 length: 13 residues. The germline V and J ends were trimmed by 4 bases and 4 bases, with 12 bases remaining between them. Germline V gene sequence: CDR1 SGDLS, CDR2 YYNGEE. For the CDR3, the DNA is TGTGCCAGCAGCCCCACGACCGGGTACGAGCAGTACTTC. This codes for CASSPTTGYEQYF. The variable domain in full, with the rest retrieved from reference TRBV9 and TRBJ2-7, is DSGVTQTPKHLITATGQRVTLRCSPRSGDLSVYWYQQSLDQGLQFLIQYYNGEERAKGNILERFSAQQFPDLHSELNLSSLELGDSALYFCASSPTTGYEQYFGPGTRLTVT.

The V call is TRBV7-6, the J call TRBJ2-3, with 9 bases fitting TRBD2. Germline loops: CDR1 SGHVS, CDR2 FNYEAQ. CDR3 size: 14 residues. V gave up 4 bases and J gave up 6 bases; unmatched junction bases: 5. As DNA, the CDR3 is TGTGCCAGCAGCTCTTTGCGGGAGGGGGATACGCAGTATTTT. Translated, it gives CASSSLREGDTQYF.

The CDR3 nucleotides read TGTGCCTGGAGTGTGGCGGGAGAGACCCAGTACTTC. Protein product: CAWSVAGETQYF. The chain recombines TRBV30 with TRBJ2-5, with TRBD2 as a possible D gene (5 bases). Germline V CDR1 and CDR2: GTSNPN, SVGIG (reference sequence). Trimming took 0 bases from V and 4 from J, leaving 6 bases between them. The CDR3 consists of 12 residues.

The chain carries TRBV7-9 and TRBJ1-2; no clear D gene. The CDR3 is 14 residues long. V was trimmed by 1 base and J by 4 bases, leaving 10 bases between them. Per the germline V gene, CDR1 is SEHNR and CDR2 is FQNEAQ (reference sequence). This CDR3 reads CASSLVTPGYGYTF. As DNA, the CDR3 is TGTGCCAGCAGCTTAGTCACCCCAGGCTATGGCTACACCTTC.

The CDR3 spells CASRQSGGGADTQYF. CDR3 in DNA: TGTGCCAGCAGACAATCGGGGGGGGGCGCGGATACGCAGTATTTT. The chain has TRBV6-6 and TRBJ2-3; 8 bases align to TRBD2. The germline V gene has CDR1 MNHNY and CDR2 SVGAGI (reference sequence). CDR3 size: 15 residues. Losses at the gene ends were 6 bases for V and 6 bases for J; bases not matched to a gene: 11.